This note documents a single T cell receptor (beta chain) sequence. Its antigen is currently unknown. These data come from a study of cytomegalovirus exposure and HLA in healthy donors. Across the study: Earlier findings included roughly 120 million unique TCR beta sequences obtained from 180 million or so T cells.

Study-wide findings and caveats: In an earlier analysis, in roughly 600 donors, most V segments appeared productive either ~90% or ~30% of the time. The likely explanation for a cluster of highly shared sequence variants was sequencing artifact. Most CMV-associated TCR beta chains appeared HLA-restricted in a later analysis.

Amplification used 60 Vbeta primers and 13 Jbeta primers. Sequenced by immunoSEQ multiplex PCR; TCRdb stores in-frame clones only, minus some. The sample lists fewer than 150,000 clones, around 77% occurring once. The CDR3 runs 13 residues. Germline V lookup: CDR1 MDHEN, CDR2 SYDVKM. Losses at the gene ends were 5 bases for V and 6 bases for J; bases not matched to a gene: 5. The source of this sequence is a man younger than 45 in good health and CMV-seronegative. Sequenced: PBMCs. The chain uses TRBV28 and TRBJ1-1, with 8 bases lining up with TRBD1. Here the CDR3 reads CASSLGQGPEAFF. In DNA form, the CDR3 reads TGTGCCAGCAGTCTCGGACAGGGCCCTGAAGCTTTCTTT.